A single sample is the source of the 21 T cell receptor beta chains below, sequenced in a study of monozygotic twins with inflammatory bowel disease (dated by TCRdb to the late 2010s). Receptor amplification or capture employed 5' RACE. The sample was run on an Illumina HiSeq 2500. After TCRdb reprocessed the reads, each CDR3 protein sequence was kept as one row, without DNA. For this sample, the table gives fewer than 350,000 distinct CDR3 sequences. Approximately 2% of the sample is in the top ten clones. Sequences were obtained from blood. The receptors were gathered from a human donor with ulcerative colitis or Crohn's disease, or a healthy co-twin of an affected twin (not recorded which).

This chain joins TRBV11-2 and TRBJ2-7; the D call from TCRdb, TRBD1, cannot be confirmed without DNA. Per the germline V gene, CDR1 is SGHAT and CDR2 is FQNNGV. The CDR3 spans 16 residues. This CDR3 reads CASSLDTGQSSYEQYF.

V gene TRBV12-3 or TRBV12-4 combines with J gene TRBJ1-1. This CDR3 has 16 amino acids. CDR3 amino acids: CASRTSRLGMNTEAFF.

This chain links TRBV5-1 with TRBJ1-1. The length of the CDR3 is 15 residues. Germline CDR1 and CDR2: SGHRS and YFSETQ. The CDR3 here is CASSLVGDSNTEAFF.

The gene calls are TRBV11-2 and TRBJ1-5; TCRdb designates TRBD1, a call that cannot be tested without DNA. CDR3 length equals 15 residues. Germline V gene data show CDR1 as SGHAT and CDR2 as FQNNGV. CDR3: CASSLDPGWNQPQHF.

The gene calls are TRBV29-1 and TRBJ1-5; TCRdb's assignment of TRBD1 cannot be checked, as there is no DNA. Germline V CDR1 and CDR2: SQVTM, ANQGSEA. This CDR3 is built from 13 residues. CDR3 in amino acids: CSVETGGGQPQHF.

The V gene is TRBV27, the J gene TRBJ1-5; checking the TCRdb D call of TRBD1 is not possible without DNA. There are 15 residues in the CDR3. CDR1 and CDR2 (germline): MNHEY, SMNVEV (reference sequence). CDR3 loop: CASRPTGYINQPQHF.

V usage is TRBV20-1 and J usage is TRBJ1-6; lacking DNA, the TRBD1 call made by TCRdb goes unchecked. Germline lookup yields CDR1 DFQATT and CDR2 SNEGSKA (reference sequence). The length of the CDR3 is 14 residues. The CDR3 protein is CSARGRTFNSPLHF.

This chain links TRBV29-1 with TRBJ2-2. CDR1 SQVTM and CDR2 ANQGSEA come from the germline V gene. The CDR3 consists of 11 residues. The chain's CDR3 is CSVSEAGELFF.

This chain links TRBV28 with TRBJ2-3; the D call from TCRdb, TRBD2, cannot be confirmed without DNA. The CDR3 spans 17 residues. Germline V gene lookup returns CDR1 MDHEN and CDR2 SYDVKM. This CDR3 reads CASSPLWGLGDTDTQYF.

The rearrangement links TRBV7-9 to TRBJ2-2; the TRBD1 assignment by TCRdb is unverifiable without DNA. This CDR3 region has 13 residues. Germline lookup yields CDR1 SEHNR and CDR2 FQNEAQ (reference sequence). CDR3 protein: CASSTPYTGELFF. The full variable domain, completed using reference TRBV7-9 and TRBJ2-2, is DTGVSQNPRHKITKRGQNVTFRCDPISEHNRLYWYRQTLGQGPEFLTYFQNEAQLEKSRLLSDRFSAERPKGSFSTLEIQRTEQGDSAMYLCASSTPYTGELFFGEGSRLTVL.

The chain combines TRBV5-1 with TRBJ1-2; checking the TCRdb D call of TRBD1 is not possible without DNA. Germline CDR1 is SGHRS and CDR2 is YFSETQ. The CDR3 has 15 residues. The CDR3 sequence is CASSWGVGGGSGYTF.

CDR3 protein: CASSYPKPGQGNQPQHF. V and J are TRBV6-5 and TRBJ1-5; the TRBD1 assignment by TCRdb is unverifiable without DNA. The CDR3 covers 17 residues. Germline CDR1 reads MNHEY; CDR2 reads SVGAGI.

The rearrangement links TRBV5-1 to TRBJ2-4; TCRdb's D call of TRBD1 is untestable without DNA. CDR3 length equals 15 residues. CDR1 SGHRS and CDR2 YFSETQ come from the germline V gene. The CDR3 here is CASSREGQVQNIQYF.

The V gene is TRBV5-1, the J gene TRBJ2-7; TCRdb designates TRBD1, a call that cannot be tested without DNA. The CDR3 has 14 amino acids. CDR1 and CDR2 from the germline V gene are SGHRS and YFSETQ. The CDR3 loop is CASSPPDVGYEQYF.

The chain couples TRBV15 to TRBJ2-1. The CDR3 covers 15 residues. CDR1 is LNHNV and CDR2 is YYDKDF in the germline V gene (reference sequence). The CDR3 is CATTTTRGDYNEQFF.

The chain employs TRBV5-1 and TRBJ2-5; TCRdb selects TRBD1, and the lack of DNA leaves this call unchecked. Germline lookup yields CDR1 SGHRS and CDR2 YFSETQ. There are 17 residues in the CDR3. The CDR3 spells CASSKNREYLDQETQYF. The complete variable domain, with remaining parts taken from reference TRBV5-1 and TRBJ2-5, reads KAGVTQTPRYLIKTRGQQVTLSCSPISGHRSVSWYQQTPGQGLQFLFEYFSETQRNKGNFPGRFSGRQFSNSRSEMNVSTLELGDSALYLCASSKNREYLDQETQYFGPGTRLLVL.

The chain's CDR3 is CASSLVTSGANEQFF. This sequence joins TRBV12-3 or TRBV12-4 and TRBJ2-1; TCRdb's D call of TRBD2 is untestable without DNA. The CDR3 is 15 residues long.

CDR3 protein: CASSESTGDEQYF. The chain couples TRBV5-1 to TRBJ2-7; lacking DNA, the TRBD1 call made by TCRdb goes unchecked. This CDR3 region has 13 residues. Germline CDR1 SGHRS, CDR2 YFSETQ.

V gene TRBV11-2 combines with J gene TRBJ1-4; TCRdb selects TRBD1, and the lack of DNA leaves this call unchecked. The CDR3 runs to 18 residues. The germline gives CDR1 SGHAT, CDR2 FQNNGV. CDR3 loop: CASSLDWDSPATNEKLFF.

V usage is TRBV30 and J usage is TRBJ2-2; no DNA is available, so the TRBD2 call from TCRdb remains unchecked. The germline V gene encodes CDR1 GTSNPN and CDR2 SVGIG (reference sequence). The CDR3 has 15 amino acids. CDR3 loop: CAWRGAGGNTGELFF.

The rearrangement links TRBV5-1 to TRBJ2-2; TCRdb gives TRBD2 as the D gene, but with no DNA this cannot be confirmed. Germline assignment: CDR1 SGHRS and CDR2 YFSETQ. There are 15 residues in the CDR3. The CDR3 spells CASRRTSGDTGELFF.